The 12 T cell receptor beta chains below all came from one sample that was sequenced in a study of cytomegalovirus exposure and HLA in healthy donors. PCR primers comprised 60 Vbeta and 13 Jbeta primers. Using immunoSEQ multiplex PCR, the repertoire was profiled, and TCRdb retains in-frame clones only, with some absent. The sample includes tens of thousands of clones, 70% to 85% of them seen just once. The source material was PBMCs. The receptor set was obtained from a woman in her 30s in good health and CMV-seronegative.

This chain uses TRBV15 with TRBJ1-5; maybe TRBD1 (6 bases). Looked up from germline, CDR1 is LNHNV and CDR2 is YYDKDF (reference sequence). The CDR3 runs 13 residues. Between the trimmed V and J ends, which lost 7 bases and 5 bases, there was a span of 12 bases. The CDR3 region is CATTRDTDQPQHF. The CDR3, as DNA: TGTGCCACCACCCGGGACACCGATCAGCCCCAGCATTTT.

This clone turned up a few times. The chain has TRBV4-1 and TRBJ1-1, with D hard to call. The germline V gene has CDR1 MGHRA and CDR2 YSYEKL. This CDR3 has 16 amino acids. The V and J ends lost 1 base and 0 bases respectively, with 12 bases between them. The CDR3, as DNA: TGCGCCAGCAGCCAAGGCCACCCGAGAATGAACACTGAAGCTTTCTTT. This gives the protein CASSQGHPRMNTEAFF.

This clone was observed a few times. The rearrangement uses TRBV7-2 and TRBJ1-5, with 8 bases that match TRBD1. CDR3 length: 19 residues. The V gene end was trimmed by 5 bases and the J gene end by 1 base; junction bases not matched to a gene: 16. Germline CDR1 SGHTA, CDR2 FQGNSA. The CDR3 here is CASSPNRGDLGGSNQPQHF. CDR3 DNA: TGTGCCAGCAGCCCTAACAGGGGGGACTTAGGGGGAAGCAATCAGCCCCAGCATTTT.

This clone has only one observation. The gene calls are TRBV19 and TRBJ1-6, with a weak D call TRBD1 (5 bases). This CDR3 contains 15 residues. The V gene lost 4 bases and the J gene lost 10 bases, with 17 bases spanning the gap. Germline loops: CDR1 LNHDA, CDR2 SQIVND (reference sequence). The CDR3, as DNA: TGTGCCAGTAGTACCTTCATAGGGGTACGATCACCCCTCCACTTT. It codes for CASSTFIGVRSPLHF. Full variable domain (missing parts from reference TRBV19 and TRBJ1-6): DGGITQSPKYLFRKEGQNVTLSCEQNLNHDAMYWYRQDPGQGLRLIYYSQIVNDFQKGDIAEGYSVSREKKESFPLTVTSAQKNPTAFYLCASSTFIGVRSPLHFGNGTRLTVT.

This chain joins TRBV25-1 and TRBJ2-1; the D gene is possibly TRBD2 (7 bases). Germline V gene data show CDR1 as MGHDK and CDR2 as SYGVNS. The V and J ends lost 11 bases and 1 base respectively, with 18 bases between them. The CDR3 is made up of 15 amino acids. In DNA form, the CDR3 reads TGTGCCCCCTATCGGGGGGCCAAATCCTACAATGAGCAGTTCTTC. This gives the protein CAPYRGAKSYNEQFF.

The CDR3 sequence is CASSDGRDIEAFF. The CDR3 nucleotides are TGTGCCAGCAGTGATGGCCGGGATATAGAAGCTTTCTTT. The chain employs TRBV6-1 and TRBJ1-1; no clear D gene. Germline lookup yields CDR1 MNHNS and CDR2 SASEGT. The CDR3 is 13 residues long. Deletions cut 3 bases from V and 8 bases from J, with 13 bases between.

The chain has TRBV29-1 and TRBJ2-1; 9 bases align to TRBD2. CDR3 size: 15 residues. V dropped 4 bases and J dropped 12; count of bases not matched to a gene: 16. From germline, CDR1 is SQVTM and CDR2 ANQGSEA. The chain's CDR3 is CSVGSSGGFLIGQFF. The CDR3 coding sequence is TGCAGCGTTGGCAGTAGCGGGGGATTTTTAATCGGGCAGTTCTTC.

The table lists this clone with a few counts. The chain joins TRBV6-1 to TRBJ2-7; TRBD1 agrees at 8 bases. There are 14 residues in the CDR3. CDR1 is MNHNS and CDR2 is SASEGT in the germline V gene. Trimming at V came to 1 base and at J to 5 bases, leaving 4 bases not matched to a gene. CDR3 region: CASSEGARGHEQYV. CDR3 DNA: TGTGCCAGCAGTGAAGGTGCCAGGGGGCACGAGCAGTACGTC.

V gene TRBV19 combines with J gene TRBJ2-2; D call uncertain. CDR3 length: 15 amino acids. The ends were cut back, 4 bases at V and 1 base at J, with 10 bases in the middle. Germline V gives CDR1 LNHDA, CDR2 SQIVND (reference sequence). The CDR3 loop reads CASSNSAVNTGELFF. Written as DNA, the CDR3 is TGTGCCAGTAGTAATTCGGCGGTGAACACCGGGGAGCTGTTTTTT.

Points on this clone: Other nucleotide sequences in the sample specify the same CDR3. The chain is built from TRBV5-4 and TRBJ2-3, with 13 bases lining up with TRBD2. CDR1 and CDR2 from the germline V gene are SGHNT and YYREEE (reference sequence). J lost 3 bases, V lost 4 bases, and 5 bases had no gene match. The CDR3 covers 16 residues. The chain's CDR3 is CASSLRLAGGTDTQYF. The CDR3 DNA is TGTGCCAGCAGCCTTCGACTAGCGGGAGGTACAGATACGCAGTATTTT. Full variable domain (missing parts from reference TRBV5-4 and TRBJ2-3): ETGVTQSPTHLIKTRGQQVTLRCSSQSGHNTVSWYQQALGQGPQFIFQYYREEENGRGNFPPRFSGLQFPNYSSELNVNALELDDSALYLCASSLRLAGGTDTQYFGPGTRLTVL.

V usage is TRBV7-2 and J usage is TRBJ1-4; the D gene is possibly TRBD1 (6 bases). V was shortened by 5 bases and J by 7 bases, with 17 bases between the two germline ends. The CDR3 is 15 amino acids. The germline CDR1 and CDR2 sequences are SGHTA and FQGNSA. CDR3 DNA: TGTGCCAGCAGCCCCACAAGGGGGGGAGGTGAAAAACTGTTTTTT. Translating it yields CASSPTRGGGEKLFF.

In this sample, this clone turned up a few times. The rearrangement links TRBV29-1 to TRBJ2-2; D is unclear. This CDR3 region has 11 residues. Trimming removed 6 bases at V and 3 bases at J, with 5 bases between. Germline CDR1 and CDR2: SQVTM and ANQGSEA. CDR3 coding DNA: TGCAGCGTGCAGTACACCGGGGAGCTGTTTTTT. It is translated as CSVQYTGELFF.